This is a list of T cell receptor beta chains from one sample in a study of PD-1 blockade in mismatch repair-deficient tumors. Only in-frame clones appear in the TCRdb table, and some are missing; sequencing was by immunoSEQ multiplex PCR. Here the sample spans some 25,000 clones, 65% to 85% being singletons. Material: PBMCs, obtained before pembrolizumab treatment. The source is an adult with mismatch repair-deficient cancer. The CDR3 runs from the conserved cysteine through the conserved F or W. The order of the fields is V gene, J gene, D gene, clone size, CDR3 DNA, CDR3 protein. A D gene is named only where the DNA matches it firmly. The listing skips clone size in some rows; elsewhere it reads once, few, many or a size class.

TRBV18	TRBJ2-5	.	few	TGTGCCAGCTCACCTTTAAAAGAGACCCAGTACTTC	CASSPLKETQYF
TRBV7-9	TRBJ2-2	.	.	TGTGCCAGCAGCTTAACTGATACGAACACCGGGGAGCTGTTTTTT	CASSLTDTNTGELFF
TRBV19	TRBJ2-7	TRBD1	once	TGTGCCAGTAGTTTACCGGGACAGGGACACTACGAGCAGTACTTC	CASSLPGQGHYEQYF
TRBV7-3	TRBJ1-1	.	.	TGTGCCAGCAGCCAGGACAGTAACACTGAAGCTTTCTTT	CASSQDSNTEAFF
TRBV5-1	TRBJ2-1	TRBD2	.	TGCGCCAGCAGCTCCCTGGCTAGCGGGGGAATCTCCTACAATGAGCAGTTCTTC	CASSSLASGGISYNEQFF
TRBV19	TRBJ2-3	.	.	TGTGCCAGTAGTCCCAGGTCGGATACGCAGTATTTT	CASSPRSDTQYF
TRBV5-1	TRBJ2-6	.	.	TGCGCCAGCAGCCGCTTTGGGCAGGGGAACTCTGGGGCCAACGTCCTGACTTTC	CASSRFGQGNSGANVLTF
TRBV5-1	TRBJ2-7	.	.	TGCGCCAGCAGCTTACACATGACCAGGGGAGGGGGTGAGCAGTACTTC	CASSLHMTRGGGEQYF
TRBV11-2	TRBJ1-2	TRBD1	.	TGTGCCAGCAGCCAGACAGGGAGCTATGGCTACACCTTC	CASSQTGSYGYTF
TRBV6-4	TRBJ2-5	TRBD1	.	TGTGCCAGCAGTGACATTCGGACAGGGGTTGAGACCCAGTACTTC	CASSDIRTGVETQYF
TRBV11-2	TRBJ2-3	TRBD2	.	TGTGCCAGCAGCTTGCTCGGAGGCACTAGCGGAGATACGCAGTATTTT	CASSLLGGTSGDTQYF
TRBV28	TRBJ2-7	TRBD2	.	TGTGCCAGCAGCCGCGGACTAGCGGGATTATACGAGCAGTACTTC	CASSRGLAGLYEQYF
TRBV5-5	TRBJ2-1	TRBD2	.	TGTGCCAGCAGCTTCTTAGCGGGAAGCTCCTACAATGAGCAGTTCTTC	CASSFLAGSSYNEQFF
TRBV4-1	TRBJ1-1	TRBD1	.	TGCGCCAGCAGCCAAATACCGGGACAGGGGAACACTGAAGCTTTCTTT	CASSQIPGQGNTEAFF
TRBV2	TRBJ1-6	TRBD1	.	TGTGCCAGCCTGGACAGGGGTAATTCACCCCTCCACTTT	CASLDRGNSPLHF
TRBV30	TRBJ2-7	.	.	TGTGCCTCAAAACTAGAACGGAGCTACGAGCAGTACTTC	CASKLERSYEQYF
TRBV29-1	TRBJ1-3	TRBD1	once	TGCAGCGGATTACAGGGGGCGGGTTCTGGAAACACCATATATTTT	CSGLQGAGSGNTIYF
TRBV20-1	TRBJ2-3	.	.	TGCAGTGCTACTATCGGAGATACGCAGTATTTT	CSATIGDTQYF
TRBV7-3	TRBJ2-1	TRBD1	.	TGTGCCAGCAGCCAACCGGGGGGACAGGGTGAGCAGTTCTTC	CASSQPGGQGEQFF
TRBV7-3	TRBJ1-2	.	.	TGTGCCAGCAGCTTAGCAACAGGGTGGGATGGCTACACCTTC	CASSLATGWDGYTF
TRBV7-9	TRBJ2-5	TRBD1	.	TGTGCCAGCAGCTCGTTACAGGGGGGAGAGACCCAGTACTTC	CASSSLQGGETQYF
TRBV7-3	TRBJ1-2	TRBD1	once	TGTGCCAGCAGCTTAACGGGACAGGGGGACGGCTACACCTTC	CASSLTGQGDGYTF
TRBV7-9	TRBJ2-5	.	.	TGTGCCAGCAGCTCTAGGACACGGCAAGAGACCCAGTACTTC	CASSSRTRQETQYF
TRBV29-1	TRBJ1-1	.	.	TGCAGCGTTCACAAATGGGGGGGGCTCGGATTAGACACTGAAGCTTTCTTT	CSVHKWGGLGLDTEAFF
TRBV28	TRBJ1-4	TRBD1	.	TGTGCCAGCAGTTCTGACAGGGGGAATGAAAAACTGTTTTTT	CASSSDRGNEKLFF
TRBV5-1	TRBJ2-4	.	.	TGCGCCAGCAGCTTGGAGGGACTCGGTCTAATTCAGTACTTC	CASSLEGLGLIQYF
TRBV7-9	TRBJ2-1	TRBD2	.	TGTGCCAGCAGCCCAATCGCGGGAGGACTGAGGAGCTCCTACAATGAGCAGTTCTTC	CASSPIAGGLRSSYNEQFF
TRBV19	TRBJ1-2	TRBD1	.	TGTGCCAGTAGTATAAAGGGGGCAGGGGGCAGCTATGGCTACACCTTC	CASSIKGAGGSYGYTF
TRBV2	TRBJ1-1	.	.	TGTGCCAGCGAAAAGACAGAGAAGAACACTGAAGCTTTCTTT	CASEKTEKNTEAFF